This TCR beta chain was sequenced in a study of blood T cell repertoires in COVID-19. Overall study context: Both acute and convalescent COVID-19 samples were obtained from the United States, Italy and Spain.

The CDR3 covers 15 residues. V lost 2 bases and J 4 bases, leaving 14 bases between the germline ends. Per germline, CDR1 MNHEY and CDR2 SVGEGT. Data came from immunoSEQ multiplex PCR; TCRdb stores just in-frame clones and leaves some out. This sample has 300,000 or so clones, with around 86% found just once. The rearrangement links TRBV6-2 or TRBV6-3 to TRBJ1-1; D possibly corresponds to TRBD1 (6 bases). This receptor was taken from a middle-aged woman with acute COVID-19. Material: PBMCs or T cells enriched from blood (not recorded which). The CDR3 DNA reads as TGTGCCAGCAGTTACGGTGACAGGCCGGGCACTGAAGCTTTCTTT. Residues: CASSYGDRPGTEAFF.